These 5 T cell receptor beta chains came from one sample sequenced in a study of T cell responses to AZD1222 COVID-19 vaccine. Measured with immunoSEQ multiplex PCR; TCRdb has only the in-frame clones, and not every one. This table holds approximately 80,000 clones, about nine tenths found once. This sample comprised peripheral blood, obtained on day 0 of AZD1222 vaccination. All receptors come from an adult in good health.

This sequence joins TRBV3-1 (or the pseudogene TRBV3-2) and TRBJ2-4, with 7 nucleotides matching TRBD2. V lost 4 bases to trimming and J lost 6 bases; unmatched junction nucleotides: 18. Germline V gene data show CDR1 as LGHDT and CDR2 as YNNKEL (reference sequence). This CDR3 comprises 18 residues. Here the CDR3 reads CASSPYSLRAGVVNIQYF. The DNA for the CDR3 is TGTGCCAGCAGCCCCTATTCTTTGCGTGCGGGGGTTGTAAACATTCAGTACTTC.

The chain links TRBV28 to TRBJ2-1; D unclear. CDR3 length equals 12 residues. Trimming shortened V by 8 bases and J by 0 bases, and 5 bases separated the two germline ends. Per the germline V gene, CDR1 is MDHEN and CDR2 is SYDVKM. This chain's CDR3 is CASLNSYNEQFF. CDR3 coding DNA: TGTGCCAGCCTAAACTCCTACAATGAGCAGTTCTTC.

The chain recombines TRBV7-2 with TRBJ1-1; D call uncertain. Germline V gene lookup returns CDR1 SGHTA and CDR2 FQGNSA. The CDR3 is made up of 13 amino acids. V lost 1 base and J 1 base, leaving 4 bases between the germline ends. CDR3 in amino acids: CASSLEGNTEAFF. CDR3 DNA sequence: TGTGCCAGCAGCTTAGAGGGGAACACTGAAGCTTTCTTT. The whole variable domain, remainder taken from reference TRBV7-2 and TRBJ1-1, is GAGVSQSPSNKVTEKGKDVELRCDPISGHTALYWYRQSLGQGLEFLIYFQGNSAPDKSGLPSDRFSAERTGGSVSTLTIQRTQQEDSAVYLCASSLEGNTEAFFGQGTRLTVV.

This CDR3 reads CASSQGGGPNYGYTF. The CDR3, as DNA: TGCGCCAGCAGCCAAGGCGGAGGTCCTAACTATGGCTACACCTTC. V gene TRBV4-1 combines with J gene TRBJ1-2, with D uncertain. The CDR3 has 15 amino acids. Germline CDR1 and CDR2: MGHRA and YSYEKL. The ends were cut back, 1 base at V and 0 bases at J, with 9 bases in the middle.

This clone was counted once. V is TRBV4-3 and J is TRBJ2-1; no clear D. From germline, CDR1 is LGHNA and CDR2 YSLEER. There are 17 residues in the CDR3. The V end lost 0 bases, the J end lost 0 bases, and 12 bases lay between the germline ends. CDR3 loop: CASSQDWARSSYNEQFF. DNA of the CDR3: TGCGCCAGCAGCCAAGACTGGGCCAGAAGCTCCTACAATGAGCAGTTCTTC.